Detailed here is one T cell receptor (beta chain). CDR1 and CDR2 (germline): SGHRS, YFSETQ. Trimming shortened V by 5 bases and J by 1 base, and 9 bases separated the two germline ends. This CDR3 is built from 13 residues. This specimen comes from a study of cytomegalovirus exposure and HLA in healthy donors. Only in-frame clones appear in the TCRdb table, and some are missing; sequencing was by immunoSEQ multiplex PCR. Of about 150,000 clones in the sample, 85% to 90% were seen once. This TCR derives from a woman between 25 and 40 years old in good health and CMV-seropositive. V and J are TRBV5-1 and TRBJ1-1; no reliable D call. Material: PBMCs. The CDR3 coding sequence is TGCGCCAGCAGTGCCAACTCGAACACTGAAGCTTTCTTT. Its translation is CASSANSNTEAFF.